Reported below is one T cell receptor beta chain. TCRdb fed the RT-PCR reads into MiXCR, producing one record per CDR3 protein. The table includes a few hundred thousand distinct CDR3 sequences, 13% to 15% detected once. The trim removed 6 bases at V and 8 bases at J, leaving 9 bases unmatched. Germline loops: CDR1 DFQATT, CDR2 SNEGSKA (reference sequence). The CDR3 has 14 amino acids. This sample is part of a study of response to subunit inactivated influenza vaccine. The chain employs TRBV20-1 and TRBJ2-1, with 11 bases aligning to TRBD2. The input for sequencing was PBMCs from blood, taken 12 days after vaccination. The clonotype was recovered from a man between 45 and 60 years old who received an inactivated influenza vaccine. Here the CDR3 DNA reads TGCAGTGCAACAGGCACTAGCGGGGGCTATGAGCAGTTCTTC. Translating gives CSATGTSGGYEQFF.